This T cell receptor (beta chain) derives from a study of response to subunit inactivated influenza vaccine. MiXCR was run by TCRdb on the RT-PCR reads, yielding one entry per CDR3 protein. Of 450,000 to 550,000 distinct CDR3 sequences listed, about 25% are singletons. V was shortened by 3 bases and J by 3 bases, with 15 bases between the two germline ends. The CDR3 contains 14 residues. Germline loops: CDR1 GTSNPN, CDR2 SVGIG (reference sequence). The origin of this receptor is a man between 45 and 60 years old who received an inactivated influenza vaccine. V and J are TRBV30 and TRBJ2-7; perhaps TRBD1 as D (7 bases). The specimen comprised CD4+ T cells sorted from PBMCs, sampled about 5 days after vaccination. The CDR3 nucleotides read TGTGCCTGGAGCGCAGGGGGGACGAGCTACGAGCAGTACTTC. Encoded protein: CAWSAGGTSYEQYF. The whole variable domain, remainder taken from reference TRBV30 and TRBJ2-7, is SQTIHQWPATLVQPVGSPLSLECTVEGTSNPNLYWYRQAAGRGLQLLFYSVGIGQISSEVPQNLSASRPQDRQFILSSKKLLLSDSGFYLCAWSAGGTSYEQYFGPGTRLTVT.